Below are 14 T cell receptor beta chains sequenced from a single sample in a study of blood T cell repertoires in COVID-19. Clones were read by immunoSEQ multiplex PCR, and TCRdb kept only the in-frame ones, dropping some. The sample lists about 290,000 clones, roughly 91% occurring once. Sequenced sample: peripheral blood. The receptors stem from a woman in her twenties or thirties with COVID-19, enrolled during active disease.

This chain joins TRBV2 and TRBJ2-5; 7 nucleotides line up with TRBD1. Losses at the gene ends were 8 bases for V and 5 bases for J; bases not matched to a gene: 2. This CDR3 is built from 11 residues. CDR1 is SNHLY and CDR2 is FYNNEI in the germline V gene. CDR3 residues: CASDRDETQYF. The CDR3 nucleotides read TGTGCCAGCGACAGGGATGAGACCCAGTACTTC.

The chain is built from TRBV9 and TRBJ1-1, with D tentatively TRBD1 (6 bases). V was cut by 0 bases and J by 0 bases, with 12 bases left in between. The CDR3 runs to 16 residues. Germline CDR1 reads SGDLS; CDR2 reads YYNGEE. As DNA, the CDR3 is TGTGCCAGCAGCGTAGAGGCAGGGGCGGTGAACACTGAAGCTTTCTTT. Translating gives CASSVEAGAVNTEAFF.

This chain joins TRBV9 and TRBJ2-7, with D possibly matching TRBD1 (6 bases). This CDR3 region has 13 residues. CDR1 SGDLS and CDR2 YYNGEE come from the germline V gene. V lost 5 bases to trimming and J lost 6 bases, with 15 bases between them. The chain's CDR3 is CASSPNQGFEQYF. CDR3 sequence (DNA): TGTGCCAGCAGTCCCAACCAGGGGTTCGAGCAGTACTTC. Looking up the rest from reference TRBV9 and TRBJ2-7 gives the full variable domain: DSGVTQTPKHLITATGQRVTLRCSPRSGDLSVYWYQQSLDQGLQFLIQYYNGEERAKGNILERFSAQQFPDLHSELNLSSLELGDSALYFCASSPNQGFEQYFGPGTRLTVT.

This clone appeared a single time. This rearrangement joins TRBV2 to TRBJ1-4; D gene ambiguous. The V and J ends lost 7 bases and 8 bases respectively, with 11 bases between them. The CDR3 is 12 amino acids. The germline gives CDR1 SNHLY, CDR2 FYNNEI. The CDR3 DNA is TGTGCCAGCAAGGAACGGGAGGAAAAACTGTTTTTT. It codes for CASKEREEKLFF.

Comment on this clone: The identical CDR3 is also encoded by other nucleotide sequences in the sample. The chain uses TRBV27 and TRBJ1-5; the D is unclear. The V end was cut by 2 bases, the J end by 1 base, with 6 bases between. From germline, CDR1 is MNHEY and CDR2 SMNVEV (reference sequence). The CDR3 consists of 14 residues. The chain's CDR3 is CASSLRGSNQPQHF. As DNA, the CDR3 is TGTGCCAGCAGTTTACGAGGGAGCAATCAGCCCCAGCATTTT.

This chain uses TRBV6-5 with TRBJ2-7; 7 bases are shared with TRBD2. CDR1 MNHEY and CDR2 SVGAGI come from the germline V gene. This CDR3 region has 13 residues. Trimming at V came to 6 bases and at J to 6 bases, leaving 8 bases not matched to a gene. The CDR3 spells CASRRPGRGEQYF. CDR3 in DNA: TGTGCCAGCAGGAGACCAGGGAGGGGCGAGCAGTACTTC.

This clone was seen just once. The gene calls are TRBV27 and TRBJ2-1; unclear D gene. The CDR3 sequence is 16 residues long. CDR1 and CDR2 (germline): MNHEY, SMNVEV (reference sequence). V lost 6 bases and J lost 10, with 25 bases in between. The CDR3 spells CASSSLVGHLGLEQFF. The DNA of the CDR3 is TGTGCCAGCAGCTCGCTAGTAGGTCATCTTGGGTTGGAGCAGTTCTTC.

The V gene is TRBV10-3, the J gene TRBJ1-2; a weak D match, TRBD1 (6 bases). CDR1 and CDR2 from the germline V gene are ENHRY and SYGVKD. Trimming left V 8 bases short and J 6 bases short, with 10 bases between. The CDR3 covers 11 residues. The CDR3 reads CAILNRDGYTF. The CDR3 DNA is TGTGCCATCTTAAACAGGGATGGCTACACCTTC.

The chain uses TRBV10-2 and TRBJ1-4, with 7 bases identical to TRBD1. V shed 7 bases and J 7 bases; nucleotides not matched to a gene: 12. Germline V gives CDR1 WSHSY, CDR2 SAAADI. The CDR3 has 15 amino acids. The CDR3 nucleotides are TGCGCCAGCACTCAGTCCAGGGGGTTGGGTGAAAAACTGTTTTTT. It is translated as CASTQSRGLGEKLFF.

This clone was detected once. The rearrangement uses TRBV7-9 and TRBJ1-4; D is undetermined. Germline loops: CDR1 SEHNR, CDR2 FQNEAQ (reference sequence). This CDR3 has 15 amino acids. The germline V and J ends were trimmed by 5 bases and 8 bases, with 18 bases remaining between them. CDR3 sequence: CASSPMLREGEKLFF. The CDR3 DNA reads TGTGCCAGCAGCCCCATGCTACGGGAAGGGGAAAAACTGTTTTTT.

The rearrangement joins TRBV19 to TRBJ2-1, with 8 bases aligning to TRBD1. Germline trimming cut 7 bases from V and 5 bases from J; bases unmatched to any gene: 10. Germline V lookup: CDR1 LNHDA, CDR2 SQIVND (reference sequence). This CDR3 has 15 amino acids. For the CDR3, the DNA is TGTGCCAGTAAAGTACAGGGGGTTCTGAACAATGAGCAGTTCTTC. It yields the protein CASKVQGVLNNEQFF.

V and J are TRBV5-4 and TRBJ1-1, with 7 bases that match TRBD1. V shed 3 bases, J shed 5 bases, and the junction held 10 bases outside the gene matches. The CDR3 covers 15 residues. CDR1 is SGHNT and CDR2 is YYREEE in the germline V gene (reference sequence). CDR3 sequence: CASSYQTGERTEAFF. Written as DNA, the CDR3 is TGTGCCAGCAGCTACCAAACAGGGGAGAGGACTGAAGCTTTCTTT.

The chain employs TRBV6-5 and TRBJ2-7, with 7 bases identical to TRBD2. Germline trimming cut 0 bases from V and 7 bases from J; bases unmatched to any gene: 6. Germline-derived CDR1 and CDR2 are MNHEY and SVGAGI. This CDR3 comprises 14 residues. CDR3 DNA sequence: TGTGCCAGCAGTTACTCGTTTGGAGCGGGGGAGCAGTACTTC. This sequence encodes CASSYSFGAGEQYF.

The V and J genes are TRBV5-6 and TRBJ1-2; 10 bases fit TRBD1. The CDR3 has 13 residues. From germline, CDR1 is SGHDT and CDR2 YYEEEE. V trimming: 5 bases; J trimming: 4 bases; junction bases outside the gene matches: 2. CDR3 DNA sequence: TGTGCCAGCAGTTGGGACAGGGGCTATGGCTACACCTTC. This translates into CASSWDRGYGYTF.